These 32 T cell receptor beta chains were sequenced from one sample in a study of CD8 T cells in ankylosing spondylitis. In TCRdb, the 5' RACE reads were re-called with MiXCR into one record per CDR3 protein. The sample shows hundreds of thousands of distinct CDR3 sequences, under 30% of them seen only once. The sample consisted of blood, either unsorted or a sorted T cell fraction (not recorded which). These receptors all stem from a male donor with ankylosing spondylitis or in good health (not recorded which).

The rearrangement uses TRBV7-6 and TRBJ2-1; D is possibly TRBD1 (5 bases). CDR3 length: 16 amino acids. Germline CDR1 reads SGHVS; CDR2 reads FNYEAQ. V lost 1 base and J 4 bases, leaving 14 bases between the germline ends. The CDR3 DNA sequence: TGTGCCAGCAGCTTAGAGGGGCAGTATACTTACAATGAGCAGTTCTTC. Translated: CASSLEGQYTYNEQFF.

This clonotype was seen many times. The CDR3 sequence is CAISLAGGYSYNEQFF. The CDR3 region has the DNA TGTGCCATCAGTCTAGCGGGAGGTTACTCCTACAATGAGCAGTTCTTC. V is TRBV10-3 and J is TRBJ2-1, with 11 bases lining up with TRBD2. Germline V CDR1 and CDR2: ENHRY, SYGVKD. V shed 5 bases and J 0 bases; nucleotides not matched to a gene: 3. The CDR3 extends over 16 amino acids.

This clonotype was seen once. Its ends do not fully match the called genes, so a read error is possible. The CDR3 loop reads CASSGPGTLNEQCF. The CDR3 DNA reads as TGTGCCAGCAGTGGACCCGGGACATTGAACGAGCAGTGCTTC. The chain couples TRBV6-1 to TRBJ2-7, with a possible D match to TRBD1 (6 bases). The CDR3 spans 14 residues. Germline V gene data show CDR1 as MNHNS and CDR2 as SASEGT.

This clonotype was found many times. The chain recombines TRBV10-2 with TRBJ2-2; TRBD2 agrees at 10 bases. Germline lookup yields CDR1 WSHSY and CDR2 SAAADI. The V gene end was trimmed by 8 bases and the J gene end by 4 bases; junction bases not matched to a gene: 7. CDR3 length equals 15 residues. CDR3 DNA: TGCGCCAGCGGGGGACTAGCGTTGGCCACCGGGGAGCTGTTTTTT. This sequence encodes CASGGLALATGELFF.

In its sample, this clonotype was seen once. The rearrangement joins TRBV20-1 to TRBJ2-3; possible D gene TRBD2, 5 bases. Germline V gene sequence: CDR1 DFQATT, CDR2 SNEGSKA (reference sequence). V lost 1 base to trimming and J lost 1 base, with 9 bases between them. The CDR3 is made up of 14 amino acids. CDR3 nucleotides: TGCAGTGCTAGAGGCAGGACTCGCACAGATACGCAGTATTTT. It specifies CSARGRTRTDTQYF.

The table lists this clonotype with many counts. The chain uses TRBV11-2 and TRBJ2-3, with D possibly TRBD2 on 5 matching bases. CDR3 size: 15 residues. V was shortened by 2 bases and J by 1 base, with 10 bases between the two germline ends. CDR1 and CDR2 (germline): SGHAT, FQNNGV. CDR3 DNA: TGTGCCAGCAGCTTAAAACAGCGGCGCACAGATACGCAGTATTTT. Translating it yields CASSLKQRRTDTQYF.

CDR3 coding DNA: TGCAGTGCTAGTGATGCTAGCGGGAGAGGCTACTACGAGCAGTACTTC. It translates to CSASDASGRGYYEQYF. This chain links TRBV20-1 with TRBJ2-7, with 10 bases identical to TRBD2. CDR1 is DFQATT, CDR2 SNEGSKA, per germline (reference sequence). The CDR3 runs to 16 residues. After removal of 3 bases from V and 3 bases from J, the junction contained 11 bases not matched to a gene.

This clonotype was seen only a few times. The chain uses TRBV11-2 and TRBJ2-7; 9 positions agree with TRBD1. Germline assignment: CDR1 SGHAT and CDR2 FQNNGV. The V and J ends lost 2 bases and 5 bases, in that order; junction bases with no gene match: 4. This CDR3 contains 14 residues. CDR3 region: CASSLNRGLDEQYF. As DNA, the CDR3 is TGTGCCAGCAGCTTAAACAGGGGGCTTGACGAGCAGTACTTC. The full variable domain, its missing parts supplied by reference TRBV11-2 and TRBJ2-7, is EAGVAQSPRYKIIEKRQSVAFWCNPISGHATLYWYQQILGQGPKLLIQFQNNGVVDDSQLPKDRFSAERLKGVDSTLKIQPAKLEDSAVYLCASSLNRGLDEQYFGPGTRLTVT.

The rearrangement joins TRBV4-2 to TRBJ2-7; D might be TRBD1 or TRBD2, each matching 5 bases. The germline V gene encodes CDR1 LGHNA and CDR2 YNFKEQ. Trimming stripped 1 base from V and 5 bases from J, with 12 bases between. This CDR3 has 14 amino acids. The CDR3 region has the DNA TGTGCCAGCAGCCAAGTGGGACCTGACCACGAGCAGTACTTC. Its protein product is CASSQVGPDHEQYF.

At least ten counts were recorded for this clonotype. The V and J genes are TRBV5-6 and TRBJ2-7; 12 positions agree with TRBD2. The CDR3 is made up of 18 amino acids. Germline CDR1 reads SGHDT; CDR2 reads YYEEEE. Trimming cost V 4 bases and J 0 bases; bases outside gene matches: 11. The CDR3 loop reads CASSPLRLAGAPSYEQYF. The CDR3 DNA follows: TGTGCCAGCAGCCCCCTCAGACTAGCGGGAGCTCCCTCCTACGAGCAGTACTTC. Filled out from reference TRBV5-6 and TRBJ2-7, the complete variable domain reads DAGVTQSPTHLIKTRGQQVTLRCSPKSGHDTVSWYQQALGQGPQFIFQYYEEEERQRGNFPDRFSGHQFPNYSSELNVNALLLGDSALYLCASSPLRLAGAPSYEQYFGPGTRLTVT.

With respect to this clonotype: Just one base apart from a much larger clone, this may be a read error. The chain uses TRBV16 and TRBJ1-5; 7 bases are shared with TRBD1. V was pared by 4 bases and J by 2 bases, with 5 bases of the junction left unmatched. The V gene's germline CDR1 is KGHSY and CDR2 FQNENV. CDR3 length: 15 residues. The CDR3 nucleotides are TGTGCCAGCAGCCCAGGGGGGGGATGCAATCAGCCCCAGCATTTT. It yields the protein CASSPGGGCNQPQHF.

The V gene is TRBV6-5, the J gene TRBJ1-5, with D unresolved. Trimming pared 0 bases from V and 9 bases from J, leaving 15 bases between. CDR3 size: 15 residues. CDR1 and CDR2 (germline): MNHEY, SVGAGI. The CDR3 is CASSYSVSAIVPQHF. CDR3 in DNA: TGTGCCAGCAGTTACTCTGTGTCTGCAATCGTGCCCCAGCATTTT.

This clonotype showed up many times. The chain links TRBV4-1 to TRBJ2-3; D not resolved. V gave up 4 bases and J gave up 6 bases, with 11 bases separating them. From germline, CDR1 is MGHRA and CDR2 YSYEKL. CDR3 length: 13 amino acids. Here the CDR3 DNA reads TGCGCCAGCAGCCTCCGAAGGCGGGATACGCAGTATTTT. This codes for CASSLRRRDTQYF.

This chain uses TRBV6-1 with TRBJ2-7; 9 nucleotides line up with TRBD1. This CDR3 spans 15 amino acids. V lost 5 bases to trimming and J lost 5 bases; unmatched junction nucleotides: 10. Germline values: CDR1 MNHNS, CDR2 SASEGT. CDR3 loop: CASSRPGQGPHEQYF. CDR3 sequence (DNA): TGTGCCAGCAGTCGTCCGGGACAGGGCCCCCACGAGCAGTACTTC.

This clonotype was recorded many times. The rearrangement joins TRBV6-5 to TRBJ2-3; the D is unclear. CDR1 is MNHEY, CDR2 SVGAGI, per germline. There are 16 residues in the CDR3. V dropped 8 bases and J dropped 0 bases, with 18 bases sitting between them. This chain's CDR3 is CASPPNTAASTDTQYF. CDR3 nucleotides: TGTGCCAGCCCACCAAACACGGCAGCTAGCACAGATACGCAGTATTTT.

This clonotype was seen a few times. This chain connects TRBV3-1 to TRBJ2-6, with D possibly called TRBD1 or TRBD2 (5 bases each). Trimming pared 11 bases from V and 0 bases from J, leaving 23 bases between. The length of the CDR3 is 18 residues. From germline, CDR1 is LGHDT and CDR2 YNNKEL (reference sequence). CDR3 sequence: CASCQGTGTYSGANVLTF. In DNA form, the CDR3 reads TGTGCCTCCTGCCAAGGGACCGGGACCTACTCTGGGGCCAACGTCCTGACTTTC.

The CDR3 is CATSRSGPNTEAFF. CDR3 coding DNA: TGTGCCACCAGCAGAAGTGGACCGAACACTGAAGCTTTCTTT. This sequence joins TRBV15 and TRBJ1-1; D unclear. V was cut by 2 bases and J by 1 base, with 8 bases left in between. The length of the CDR3 is 14 residues. Germline V CDR1 and CDR2: LNHNV, YYDKDF (reference sequence).

Comments on this clonotype: A read error is possible here, since a much larger clone lies one base away. This chain connects TRBV12-3 or TRBV12-4 to TRBJ2-5; unclear D gene. This CDR3 region has 11 residues. Trimming stripped 6 bases from V and 5 bases from J, with 7 bases between. CDR3 protein: CASSRSETQYF. Written as DNA, the CDR3 is TGTGCCAGCAGCCGCAGTGAGACCCAGTACTTC.

J is TRBJ2-1 and V is TRBV20-1; 10 bases align to TRBD2. V shed 3 bases, J shed 5 bases, and the junction held 7 bases outside the gene matches. CDR3 length: 15 residues. The germline V gene has CDR1 DFQATT and CDR2 SNEGSKA (reference sequence). CDR3 sequence reads: CSASAQLAGDNEQFF. CDR3 coding DNA: TGCAGTGCTAGTGCCCAGCTAGCGGGAGACAATGAGCAGTTCTTC.

Remarks on this clonotype: A clone one base away is much larger, so this may be a read error. The chain recombines TRBV4-2 with TRBJ2-3; no clear D. V lost 0 bases, J lost 5 bases, and 6 bases lay in between. This CDR3 has 13 residues. Germline V gene sequence: CDR1 LGHNA, CDR2 YNFKEQ. The chain's CDR3 is CASSQDLKDTQYF. The CDR3 nucleotides read TGTGCCAGCAGCCAAGATCTTAAAGATACGCAGTATTTT.

This chain connects TRBV7-9 to TRBJ2-3; TRBD2 aligns across 8 bases. With 2 bases clipped from V and 0 bases from J, the junction kept 7 bases outside the gene matches. The CDR3 consists of 17 residues. CDR1 is SEHNR and CDR2 is FQNEAQ in the germline V gene (reference sequence). In DNA, the CDR3 is TGTGCCAGCAGCTTATCGCGCAGCGGGGGAAGCACAGATACGCAGTATTTT. Translated: CASSLSRSGGSTDTQYF. Complete variable domain (other parts from reference TRBV7-9 and TRBJ2-3): DTGVSQNPRHKITKRGQNVTFRCDPISEHNRLYWYRQTLGQGPEFLTYFQNEAQLEKSRLLSDRFSAERPKGSFSTLEIQRTEQGDSAMYLCASSLSRSGGSTDTQYFGPGTRLTVL.

Many counts were recorded for this clonotype. The J gene is TRBJ2-2, the V gene TRBV4-3; TRBD2 is a possible D gene (6 bases). The V gene's germline CDR1 is LGHNA and CDR2 YSLEER. The CDR3 sequence is 16 residues long. Between the trimmed V and J ends, which lost 3 bases and 0 bases, there was a span of 11 bases. The DNA of the CDR3 is TGCGCCAGCAGCCAGCTAGCGACCGCGAACACCGGGGAGCTGTTTTTT. It encodes CASSQLATANTGELFF.

The chain uses TRBV5-1 and TRBJ2-3, with D perhaps TRBD1 or TRBD2 (6 bases each). Germline CDR1 is SGHRS and CDR2 is YFSETQ. The CDR3 runs to 14 residues. Trimming shortened V by 4 bases and J by 6 bases, and 15 bases separated the two germline ends. DNA of the CDR3: TGCGCCAGCAGCAGTAGGGGGAGGAGGGATACGCAGTATTTT. Protein: CASSSRGRRDTQYF.

The chain joins TRBV10-3 to TRBJ1-5; D gene uncertain. V gave up 10 bases and J gave up 3 bases, with 13 bases separating them. The germline V gene has CDR1 ENHRY and CDR2 SYGVKD. CDR3 length equals 13 residues. Written as DNA, the CDR3 is TGTGCCACAACCGGGAAGGACAATCAGCCCCAGCATTTT. It yields the protein CATTGKDNQPQHF.

This clonotype was seen a handful of times. V usage is TRBV6-1 and J usage is TRBJ2-7, with TRBD1 matching 11 bases. Germline V CDR1 and CDR2: MNHNS, SASEGT. CDR3 length equals 14 residues. Losses at the gene ends were 6 bases for V and 2 bases for J; bases not matched to a gene: 3. The CDR3 protein is CASSLGQGAYEQYF. The CDR3 coding sequence is TGTGCCAGCAGCTTGGGACAGGGGGCCTACGAGCAGTACTTC.

This rearrangement joins TRBV7-2 to TRBJ1-2, with 8 nucleotides matching TRBD1. Germline loops: CDR1 SGHTA, CDR2 FQGNSA. J lost 8 bases, V lost 5 bases, and 7 bases had no gene match. The CDR3 runs 13 residues. The CDR3 coding sequence is TGTGCCAGCAGCCCATCACGGGACAGGGGCTACACCTTC. Translated, it gives CASSPSRDRGYTF.

The chain joins TRBV4-1 to TRBJ2-5; possibly TRBD1 for D (5 bases). The V and J ends lost 3 bases and 0 bases respectively, with 17 bases between them. Per the germline V gene, CDR1 is MGHRA and CDR2 is YSYEKL. This CDR3 contains 17 residues. In DNA form, the CDR3 reads TGCGCCAGCAGCCAGGGGCTCAGGGCGCCGAACCAAGAGACCCAGTACTTC. Protein sequence: CASSQGLRAPNQETQYF.

This clonotype was observed a few times. The DNA of the CDR3 is TGTGCCAGCAGTTACTCGACGGTCAATGAGCAGTTCTTC. It is translated as CASSYSTVNEQFF. The genes are TRBV6-5 and TRBJ2-1, with D hard to call. The CDR3 runs to 13 residues. Germline V gives CDR1 MNHEY, CDR2 SVGAGI. Trimming took 0 bases from V and 6 from J, leaving 6 bases between them.

This clonotype was observed many times. This rearrangement joins TRBV24-1 to TRBJ2-1, with D perhaps given as TRBD1 or TRBD2 (5 bases each). The germline gives CDR1 KGHDR, CDR2 SFDVKD. The germline V and J ends were trimmed by 4 bases and 10 bases, with 19 bases remaining between them. The CDR3 loop spans 15 amino acids. The CDR3 DNA sequence: TGTGCCACCAGTGACCCTCGGGACCGAGCATGGGAGCAGTTCTTC. This gives the protein CATSDPRDRAWEQFF.

This clonotype has at least ten counts. The V gene is TRBV5-1, the J gene TRBJ2-1; 7 bases agree with TRBD1. From germline, CDR1 is SGHRS and CDR2 YFSETQ. The CDR3 has 16 residues. The ends lost 5 bases at V and 2 bases at J; junction bases unmatched: 10. CDR3 nucleotides: TGCGCCAGCAGGCCCACGGAGACAGGGACCTACAATGAGCAGTTCTTC. Its protein is CASRPTETGTYNEQFF.

CDR3: CATSGSGTGYGQFF. As DNA, the CDR3 is TGTGCCACCAGTGGGTCCGGGACAGGGTATGGGCAGTTCTTC. The rearrangement uses TRBV24-1 and TRBJ2-1, with 9 bases matching TRBD1. V shed 5 bases and J 12 bases; nucleotides not matched to a gene: 10. CDR1 is KGHDR and CDR2 is SFDVKD in the germline V gene. This CDR3 comprises 14 residues.

This clonotype appeared many times. The chain employs TRBV6-2 or TRBV6-3 and TRBJ2-1; the match to TRBD2 covers 12 bases. The CDR3 has 18 amino acids. Germline V gene lookup returns CDR1 MNHEY and CDR2 SVGEGT. Unmatched junction bases numbered 8, after V lost 5 bases and J lost 0 bases. CDR3 sequence (DNA): TGTGCCAGCAGTCCGGGACTAGCGGGTAAGAGCTCCTACAATGAGCAGTTCTTC. Translated, it gives CASSPGLAGKSSYNEQFF.